This TCR beta chain was sequenced in a study of T cell repertoires in cytomegalovirus infection. Study summary: Recently identified HLA-C-restricted CMV epitopes were among the peptides used.

CDR3 length: 15 residues. The V end was cut by 3 bases, the J end by 1 base, with 12 bases between. CDR1 and CDR2 from the germline V gene are ENHRY and SYGVKD. In the case of this clonotype: The antigen is not known.

TCRdb recomputed calls from the reads with MiXCR, one row per CDR3 protein. The sample shows about 920,000 distinct CDR3 sequences, approximately 33% of them seen only once. The sample was cultured CD8+ T cells from PBMCs, taken from culture after CMV antigen stimulation. The sequence was collected from a human donor in good health (CMV status not recorded). Some clones in this sample may be carry-over from other donors' samples. J is TRBJ1-1 and V is TRBV10-3; weak D call: TRBD1 (6 bases). CDR3 region: CAISETGTRNTEAFF. The CDR3 DNA reads as TGTGCCATCAGTGAAACAGGGACACGGAACACTGAAGCTTTCTTT.